Listed here are 26 T cell receptor beta chains from one sample, sequenced in a study of shared clonotypes between healthy human individuals. Generated by immunoSEQ multiplex PCR, the TCRdb table keeps only in-frame clones and is missing some. Of about 1 million clones listed, around 75% are singletons. What was sequenced was memory CD4+ T cells sorted from blood. Subset: CD45RA-negative fraction. These receptors all stem from a man between 18 and 29 years old in good health.

The chain uses TRBV19 and TRBJ1-5; D unresolved. This CDR3 has 14 residues. The germline gives CDR1 LNHDA, CDR2 SQIVND (reference sequence). V was pared by 4 bases and J by 7 bases, with 14 bases between. The CDR3: CASSRTDRGQPQHF. CDR3 sequence (DNA): TGTGCCAGTAGTAGGACGGATCGCGGCCAGCCCCAGCATTTT.

This chain connects TRBV2 to TRBJ2-3; 9 bases agree with TRBD2. J gave up 1 base and V 4 bases, and 3 bases lay outside the gene matches. Germline V gene data show CDR1 as SNHLY and CDR2 as FYNNEI. The CDR3 is 15 residues long. The CDR3 DNA is TGTGCCAGCAGTGCCGCTAGCGGGGGCACAGATACGCAGTATTTT. Amino acid sequence: CASSAASGGTDTQYF.

This clone turned up a few times. The V gene is TRBV11-3, the J gene TRBJ2-7; TRBD2 agrees at 12 bases. CDR1 and CDR2 from the germline V gene are SGHNT and YENEEA. The CDR3 consists of 15 residues. J was trimmed by 7 bases and V by 5 bases; bases with no gene match: 9. CDR3 in amino acids: CASSDVTSGSAEQYF. CDR3 nucleotide sequence: TGTGCCAGCAGCGACGTGACTAGCGGGAGTGCGGAGCAGTACTTC.

CDR3 in amino acids: CASSPEKGILAFF. Written as DNA, the CDR3 is TGCGCCAGCAGCCCGGAAAAGGGGATTCTGGCTTTCTTT. The J gene is TRBJ1-1, the V gene TRBV5-1; a weak D match, TRBD1 (5 bases). Germline V gene lookup returns CDR1 SGHRS and CDR2 YFSETQ. CDR3 length: 13 amino acids. Trimming took off 4 bases at V and 11 bases at J, with 18 bases between the two ends.

The chain uses TRBV2 and TRBJ1-1; no clear D gene. Germline loops: CDR1 SNHLY, CDR2 FYNNEI. This CDR3 contains 14 residues. Deletions cut 8 bases from V and 1 base from J, with 14 bases between. The CDR3 loop is CASVLGRKNTEAFF. In nucleotides, the CDR3 is TGTGCCAGCGTACTGGGTCGGAAGAACACTGAAGCTTTCTTT.

The chain carries TRBV30 and TRBJ2-6, with D tentatively TRBD1 (5 bases). Trimming took 0 bases from V and 13 from J, leaving 19 bases between them. Germline CDR1 is GTSNPN and CDR2 is SVGIG (reference sequence). The CDR3 is made up of 15 amino acids. DNA of the CDR3: TGTGCCTGGAGTGTACGTACAGGCGTTTTGGGGGTCCTGACTTTC. It specifies CAWSVRTGVLGVLTF.

The chain is built from TRBV6-5 and TRBJ2-4; D unclear. This CDR3 is 15 amino acids long. V was shortened by 7 bases and J by 0 bases, with 13 bases between the two germline ends. CDR1 MNHEY and CDR2 SVGAGI come from the germline V gene. The CDR3 loop is CASTPPQIAKNIQYF. CDR3 bases: TGTGCCAGCACTCCCCCGCAGATAGCCAAAAACATTCAGTACTTC.

The chain couples TRBV9 to TRBJ2-1; no reliable D call. This CDR3 is built from 13 residues. V lost 3 bases to trimming and J lost 5 bases, with 9 bases between them. Germline V gives CDR1 SGDLS, CDR2 YYNGEE. In DNA, the CDR3 is TGTGCCAGCAGCGGTTGGGGTAACAATGAGCAGTTCTTC. Translation: CASSGWGNNEQFF.

Here the CDR3 DNA reads TGTGCCTGGAGTGAGGACATACTTACGGGACTAGCGGTAGATACGCAGTATTTT. It is translated as CAWSEDILTGLAVDTQYF. The rearrangement joins TRBV30 to TRBJ2-3, with 11 bases identical to TRBD2. Germline V lookup: CDR1 GTSNPN, CDR2 SVGIG (reference sequence). This CDR3 contains 18 residues. V gave up 1 base and J gave up 5 bases; unmatched junction bases: 14.

V usage is TRBV29-1 and J usage is TRBJ1-5; D is ambiguous. The germline CDR1 and CDR2 sequences are SQVTM and ANQGSEA. This CDR3 has 15 amino acids. V lost 8 bases to trimming and J lost 0 bases, with 17 bases between them. The CDR3 DNA sequence: TGCAGCTCCTCAAGGGCGGGAGATAGCAATCAGCCCCAGCATTTT. As protein: CSSSRAGDSNQPQHF.

The chain employs TRBV6-1 and TRBJ2-7; D perhaps matches TRBD1 (6 bases). Germline CDR1 is MNHNS and CDR2 is SASEGT. This CDR3 spans 15 amino acids. V was trimmed by 6 bases and J by 0 bases, leaving 15 bases between them. The CDR3 DNA reads as TGTGCCAGCAGGGCAGAATGGGGGCTCTCCTACGAGCAGTACTTC. Residues: CASRAEWGLSYEQYF.

This chain uses TRBV25-1 with TRBJ1-2, with unresolved D. The length of the CDR3 is 14 residues. From germline, CDR1 is MGHDK and CDR2 SYGVNS. Trimming pared 3 bases from V and 4 bases from J, leaving 12 bases between. CDR3 residues: CASSDHTEVYGYTF. DNA of the CDR3: TGTGCCAGCAGTGATCACACAGAAGTCTATGGCTACACCTTC.

This chain links TRBV12-5 with TRBJ1-3; D remains unclear. The V end was cut by 6 bases, the J end by 0 bases, with 12 bases between. Germline-derived CDR1 and CDR2 are LGHNT and FRNRAP. This CDR3 has 15 amino acids. The CDR3 DNA reads TGTGCTAGTGGCCCCCGTTGGGACTCTGGAAACACCATATATTTT. Its protein product is CASGPRWDSGNTIYF.

In the case of this clone: This clone may be a read error of a much larger clone one base away. The chain couples TRBV11-2 to TRBJ1-1, with D uncertain. Trimming took off 6 bases at V and 1 base at J, with 3 bases between the two ends. Germline V lookup: CDR1 SGHAT, CDR2 FQNNGV. The CDR3 extends over 11 amino acids. The DNA of the CDR3 is TGTGCCAGCAGTTCGAACACTGAAGCTTTCTTT. Encoded protein: CASSSNTEAFF.

V is TRBV5-4 and J is TRBJ2-3; 12 positions agree with TRBD2. The V and J ends lost 2 bases and 5 bases, in that order; junction bases with no gene match: 0. The CDR3 totals 14 residues. Germline-derived CDR1 and CDR2 are SGHNT and YYREEE (reference sequence). The CDR3 spells CASSLLAGGDTQYF. The CDR3 nucleotides read TGTGCCAGCAGCTTACTAGCGGGGGGAGATACGCAGTATTTT.

V gene TRBV6-1 combines with J gene TRBJ1-5, with 9 bases that match TRBD1. The CDR3 loop spans 15 amino acids. The germline V gene has CDR1 MNHNS and CDR2 SASEGT. After removal of 2 bases from V and 6 bases from J, the junction contained 5 bases not matched to a gene. The CDR3 coding sequence is TGTGCCAGCAGTGAAAACAGGGGGCTGGGTCAGCCCCAGCATTTT. Translating gives CASSENRGLGQPQHF.

The chain uses TRBV9 and TRBJ2-1; 10 bases line up with TRBD2. The V gene's germline CDR1 is SGDLS and CDR2 YYNGEE. V was pared by 4 bases and J by 0 bases, with 1 base of the junction left unmatched. CDR3 length: 15 residues. The CDR3 DNA follows: TGTGCCAGCAGCCTAGCGGGAGACTCCTACAATGAGCAGTTCTTC. Translating it yields CASSLAGDSYNEQFF. The complete variable domain, with remaining parts taken from reference TRBV9 and TRBJ2-1, reads DSGVTQTPKHLITATGQRVTLRCSPRSGDLSVYWYQQSLDQGLQFLIQYYNGEERAKGNILERFSAQQFPDLHSELNLSSLELGDSALYFCASSLAGDSYNEQFFGPGTRLTVL.

With respect to this clone: The sample contains more than one DNA sequence encoding this CDR3. The chain employs TRBV10-3 and TRBJ2-7; the D is unclear. The CDR3 sequence is 14 residues long. The V end was cut by 0 bases, the J end by 3 bases, with 9 bases between. Germline V gene lookup returns CDR1 ENHRY and CDR2 SYGVKD. CDR3 sequence reads: CAISESGGNYEQYF. The CDR3 DNA is TGTGCCATCAGTGAGTCTGGCGGTAACTACGAGCAGTACTTC.

The rearrangement joins TRBV6-6 to TRBJ1-1; unclear D gene. This CDR3 is built from 12 residues. CDR1 MNHNY and CDR2 SVGAGI come from the germline V gene (reference sequence). Trimming left V 2 bases short and J 5 bases short, with 6 bases between. CDR3 sequence (DNA): TGTGCCAGCAGTTACGAAGAGACTGAAGCTTTCTTT. Protein: CASSYEETEAFF.

The chain employs TRBV2 and TRBJ2-2; D is perhaps TRBD2 (6 bases). With 7 bases removed from V and 1 base from J, the gap between germline ends came to 10 bases. The germline gives CDR1 SNHLY, CDR2 FYNNEI. The CDR3 extends over 14 amino acids. The CDR3 DNA follows: TGTGCCAGCACCGGGGGATGGAACACCGGGGAGCTGTTTTTT. This encodes CASTGGWNTGELFF.

This chain connects TRBV13 to TRBJ1-4; D not resolved. V gave up 5 bases and J gave up 4 bases, with 5 bases separating them. CDR3 size: 12 residues. The germline V gene has CDR1 PRHDT and CDR2 FYEKMQ (reference sequence). CDR3 region: CASSRYNEKLFF. The CDR3 nucleotides are TGTGCCAGCAGCCGATATAATGAAAAACTGTTTTTT. Together with reference TRBV13 and TRBJ1-4, the CDR3 gives the full variable domain: AAGVIQSPRHLIKEKRETATLKCYPIPRHDTVYWYQQGPGQDPQFLISFYEKMQSDKGSIPDRFSAQQFSDYHSELNMSSLELGDSALYFCASSRYNEKLFFGSGTQLSVL.

The chain employs TRBV5-4 and TRBJ2-7, with 7 bases identical to TRBD1. Per germline, CDR1 SGHNT and CDR2 YYREEE (reference sequence). This CDR3 has 14 residues. V shed 0 bases and J 3 bases; nucleotides not matched to a gene: 3. The CDR3 here is CASSLDAGGYEQYF. The CDR3 DNA follows: TGTGCCAGCAGCTTGGATGCAGGGGGCTACGAGCAGTACTTC.

The chain has TRBV2 and TRBJ1-3, with D possibly being TRBD1 (6 bases). The CDR3 is 13 residues long. The V end was cut by 5 bases, the J end by 4 bases, with 9 bases between. Germline values: CDR1 SNHLY, CDR2 FYNNEI. This CDR3 is CASSTGYGNTIYF. CDR3 sequence (DNA): TGTGCCAGCAGTACAGGGTACGGAAACACCATATATTTT. Using reference TRBV2 and TRBJ1-3 for the parts outside the CDR3, the full variable domain is EPEVTQTPSHQVTQMGQEVILRCVPISNHLYFYWYRQILGQKVEFLVSFYNNEISEKSEIFDDQFSVERPDGSNFTLKIRSTKLEDSAMYFCASSTGYGNTIYFGEGSWLTVV.

The chain employs TRBV29-1 and TRBJ1-5, with a possible D match to TRBD1 (5 bases). In germline, CDR1 is SQVTM, CDR2 ANQGSEA. V was clipped by 7 bases and J by 6 bases, with 16 bases between them. The CDR3 has 13 amino acids. The CDR3 bases are TGCAGCGGTCCGGGGGAAGTTTTTCAGCCCCAGCATTTT. Its protein product is CSGPGEVFQPQHF.

V and J are TRBV6-5 and TRBJ2-7, with 9 bases identical to TRBD2. Trimming at V came to 1 base and at J to 5 bases, leaving 6 bases not matched to a gene. The CDR3 has 15 amino acids. Germline V gives CDR1 MNHEY, CDR2 SVGAGI. CDR3 protein: CASSYYSGSLHEQYF. Here the CDR3 DNA reads TGTGCCAGCAGTTACTATAGCGGGAGTTTACACGAGCAGTACTTC.

There are a few counts of this clone. In the same sample, other DNA sequences code for this CDR3. This chain joins TRBV19 and TRBJ1-4; no clear D. V lost 3 bases, J lost 0 bases, and 8 bases lay in between. The V gene's germline CDR1 is LNHDA and CDR2 SQIVND (reference sequence). The CDR3 consists of 15 residues. Here the CDR3 reads CASSIGDATNEKLFF. Written as DNA, the CDR3 is TGTGCCAGTAGTATCGGAGACGCAACTAATGAAAAACTGTTTTTT.